A selection of T cell receptor beta chains follows, all from one sample in a study of cytomegalovirus exposure and HLA in healthy donors. The method was immunoSEQ multiplex PCR; TCRdb's version includes in-frame clones alone and lacks a portion of them. The data show about 110,000 clones, around 85% seen once. Sequenced: PBMCs. All receptors derive from a woman between 18 and 30 years old in good health and CMV-seronegative. Both conserved end residues are part of each CDR3. D genes are given only for firm matches. The size field is filled for only some rows; it gives once, few, many or a size class.

TRBJ1-6	TRBV6-4	-	-	TGTGCCAGCAGTGACTCGAGTCGGAATTCACCCCTCCACTTT	CASSDSSRNSPLHF
TRBJ1-6	TRBV7-9	-	-	TGTGCCAGCAGCTATGGTCCGGGTACCAGTAATTCACCCCTCCACTTT	CASSYGPGTSNSPLHF
TRBJ1-4	TRBV9	-	TRBD1	TGTGCCAGCAGCGTAGGGACAGGGGGCATCCAAGCCGAAAATGAAAAACTGTTTTTT	CASSVGTGGIQAENEKLFF
TRBJ2-3	TRBV7-3	-	TRBD2	TGTGCCAGCAGCTCCTCGGGGGGGCCAGATACGCAGTATTTT	CASSSSGGPDTQYF
TRBJ1-4	TRBV5-1	-	-	TGCGCCAGCAGCTCCTCCCCCGGTACAACTAATGAAAAACTGTTTTTT	CASSSSPGTTNEKLFF
TRBJ2-1	TRBV19	-	TRBD1	TGTGCCAGTAAGATGGACAGGGGGAGCTCCTACAATGAGCAGTTCTTC	CASKMDRGSSYNEQFF
TRBJ2-7	TRBV7-8	-	-	TGTGCCAGCAGCTTAGGGGGGGACCCCTTGGAGCAGTACTTC	CASSLGGDPLEQYF
TRBJ2-2	TRBV14	once	-	TGTGCCAGCAGCCAATCGTACGGGGAGCTGTTTTTT	CASSQSYGELFF
TRBJ2-7	TRBV27	once	TRBD1	TGTGCCAGCAGTTTAGCGGCAGGGGGCGAATACGAGCAGTACTTC	CASSLAAGGEYEQYF
TRBJ2-7	TRBV28	-	TRBD1	TGTGCCAGCAGTTTAACGGGACAGGGGGGGACCTACGAGCAGTACTTC	CASSLTGQGGTYEQYF
TRBJ1-2	TRBV5-4	-	TRBD1	TGTGCCAGCAGCTTGGGAGGACAGGGAGGGGGCTACACCTTC	CASSLGGQGGGYTF
TRBJ2-7	TRBV6-1	few	-	TGTGCCAGCAGGGACATGGGGATCTACGAGCAGTACTTC	CASRDMGIYEQYF
TRBJ1-4	TRBV19	-	-	TGTGCCAGTAGGGAGACGCCTTCTAATGAAAAACTGTTTTTT	CASRETPSNEKLFF
TRBJ2-7	TRBV6-6	-	TRBD1	TGTGCCAGCCGAGGGGCCACAGGGGACTACGAGCAGTACTTC	CASRGATGDYEQYF
TRBJ2-1	TRBV20-1	-	-	TGCAGTGCCGCCGGGATGCCAGGGTTCTTC	CSAAGMPGFF
TRBJ2-3	TRBV5-1	-	TRBD2	TGCGCCAGCAGCTCAGGACTAGGCACAGATACGCAGTATTTT	CASSSGLGTDTQYF
TRBJ1-2	TRBV18	-	-	TGTGCCAGCTCACGGTGGACAGACTATGGCTACACCTTC	CASSRWTDYGYTF
TRBJ1-4	TRBV25-1	-	TRBD1	TGTGCCAGCGGCGGCACAGGGACAGATACTAATGAAAAACTGTTTTTT	CASGGTGTDTNEKLFF
TRBJ2-7	TRBV12-5	-	-	TGTGCTAGTGGTTTGGCCCTGAAACAGGGATGGAGCTACGAGCAGTACTTC	CASGLALKQGWSYEQYF
TRBJ2-1	TRBV4-1	-	-	TGCGCCAGCAGTCATGGGGATAGGGGGCAGTTCTTC	CASSHGDRGQFF
TRBJ2-1	TRBV6-6	-	-	TGTGCCAGCAGTTATCGTGGGACAAACAACAATGAGCAGTTCTTC	CASSYRGTNNNEQFF
TRBJ1-2	TRBV15	-	TRBD1	TGTGCCACCAGCAGAGAGATGTGGGACAGGGGAATAGAAGGCTACACCTTC	CATSREMWDRGIEGYTF
TRBJ2-3	TRBV6-1	few	TRBD1	TGTGCCAGCATCTCGGGACAGGAAACAGATACGCAGTATTTT	CASISGQETDTQYF
TRBJ2-7	TRBV5-8	-	-	TGTGCCAGCAGCTTGTCCGGTTTTCCGTACTTC	CASSLSGFPYF
TRBJ2-6	TRBV7-3	-	TRBD1	TGTGCCAGCAGCAGACAGGGGAGATCTGGGGCCAACGTCCTGACTTTC	CASSRQGRSGANVLTF
TRBJ2-7	TRBV2	-	-	TGTGCCAGTTTTAACCTTGACAGCTCCTACGAGCAGTACTTC	CASFNLDSSYEQYF
TRBJ2-6	TRBV7-9	-	TRBD1	TGTGCCAGCAGCGCCTCGACAGGGGACGGGGCCAACGTCCTGACTTTC	CASSASTGDGANVLTF
TRBJ1-3	TRBV30	-	-	TGTGCCTGGAGTGCCCGACTGGACTCTGGAAACACCATATATTTT	CAWSARLDSGNTIYF
TRBJ2-7	TRBV6-1	-	TRBD1	TGTGCCAGCACCCGGGGACAGACATCCTACGAGCAGTACTTC	CASTRGQTSYEQYF
TRBJ2-3	TRBV27	-	-	TGTGCCAGCAGTTTAGGTGGGCCCTCAGGGTCCCCAGATACGCAGTATTTT	CASSLGGPSGSPDTQYF
TRBJ2-7	TRBV25-1	-	TRBD1	TGTGCCAGCAGTGGGGCCGGGACAGGGCATGACGAGCAGTACTTC	CASSGAGTGHDEQYF
TRBJ1-4	TRBV25-1	-	-	TGTGCCAGCAGTGGGGGACGGGGGGCTAATGAAAAACTGTTTTTT	CASSGGRGANEKLFF
TRBJ2-1	TRBV29-1	-	TRBD2	TGCAGCGCCGCATCCTTGGGGACTAGCGGGGGCTACAATGAGCAGTTCTTC	CSAASLGTSGGYNEQFF
TRBJ2-1	TRBV29-1	-	-	TGCAGCCTTGGACACCCAGGTCCCAATGAGCAGTTCTTC	CSLGHPGPNEQFF
TRBJ1-1	TRBV14	-	TRBD1	TGTGCCAGCAGTTACGGACAGGGGTGGACTGAAGCTTTCTTT	CASSYGQGWTEAFF
TRBJ1-1	TRBV13	-	-	TGTGCCAGCAGCTTACCCCAGGAATTAGTAGCTTTCTTT	CASSLPQELVAFF
TRBJ2-1	TRBV9	-	-	TGTGCCAGCAGCGTAGACAGCCTCTACAATGAGCAGTTCTTC	CASSVDSLYNEQFF
TRBJ2-6	TRBV9	-	TRBD1	TGTGCCAGCAGTAGTCAGGGGGCTGGGGCCAACGTCCTGACTTTC	CASSSQGAGANVLTF
TRBJ2-2	TRBV19	-	TRBD2	TGTGCCCGGGATGGACTAGCGGCCACCGGGGAGCTGTTTTTT	CARDGLAATGELFF
TRBJ1-5	TRBV6-5	-	-	TGTGCCAGCAAGAGGGGGACCCATCAGCCCCAGCATTTT	CASKRGTHQPQHF
TRBJ2-3	TRBV5-4	-	TRBD2	TGTGCCAGCAGCTTGGGACTAGCGAAAGATACGCAGTATTTT	CASSLGLAKDTQYF
TRBJ1-3	TRBV27	-	-	TGTGCCAGCAGTTTATCGGGCGGGGGCCTCTCTGGAAACACCATATATTTT	CASSLSGGGLSGNTIYF
TRBJ1-5	TRBV2	few	-	TGTGCCAGCAGTGACAGGACTCGCCAGCCCCAGCATTTT	CASSDRTRQPQHF
TRBJ1-1	TRBV9	-	-	TGTGCCAGCAGCGACACAGGGTATGCGGCTTTCTTT	CASSDTGYAAFF
TRBJ1-4	TRBV2	-	-	TGTGCCAGCAGTCCCGGGGGGGGAAACGAAAAACTGTTTTTT	CASSPGGGNEKLFF
TRBJ2-3	TRBV5-6	-	-	TGTGCCAGCAGCCGACAGAGCACAGATACGCAGTATTTT	CASSRQSTDTQYF
TRBJ1-4	TRBV27	-	TRBD1	TGTGCCAGCAGGGACGGGACAGCAACTAATGAAAAACTGTTTTTT	CASRDGTATNEKLFF
TRBJ1-2	TRBV7-9	-	-	TGTGCCAGCAGCTTAGCGCAGCGGTATGGCTACACCTTC	CASSLAQRYGYTF